The 3 T cell receptor beta chains presented below share a single source sample, sequenced in a study of CD8+CD57+ T cells in acquired aplastic anemia. Previously, flow cytometry had revealed CD8+CD57+ cell expansion in the patients chosen for sequencing. Genomic DNA acted as the template from which TCR beta VDJ combination and CDR3 sequence profiling were carried out. In TCRdb, the reads were re-called with MiXCR into one record per CDR3 protein. This table holds around 200,000 distinct CDR3 sequences, 65% found once. The material sequenced was sorted CD4+, CD8+, or CD8+CD57+ T cells (not recorded which) from PBMCs. These receptor sequences come from a human donor with aplastic anemia.

The rearrangement uses TRBV29-1 and TRBJ1-2; D remains unclear. Trimming removed 7 bases at V and 3 bases at J, with 15 bases between. Germline values: CDR1 SQVTM, CDR2 ANQGSEA. The CDR3 is 13 residues long. The CDR3 here is CSAQHRTDYGYTF. CDR3 coding DNA: TGCAGCGCCCAACACCGAACCGACTATGGCTACACCTTC.

This clonotype was picked up many times. V is TRBV12-3 or TRBV12-4 and J is TRBJ2-7, with 11 bases matching TRBD2. V lost 3 bases, J lost 6 bases, and 7 bases stayed unmatched. The CDR3 is 15 amino acids. CDR3 sequence: CASSFRASGGSEQYF. The CDR3 DNA reads as TGTGCCAGCAGTTTTCGGGCTAGCGGGGGGTCCGAGCAGTACTTC.

The chain has TRBV5-1 and TRBJ2-7, with 12 bases identical to TRBD2. The CDR3 covers 16 residues. Germline CDR1 reads SGHRS; CDR2 reads YFSETQ. The ends lost 3 bases at V and 5 bases at J; junction bases unmatched: 9. The CDR3 DNA reads as TGCGCCAGCAGCTCAACTAGCGGGGGGACTGGGGACGAGCAGTACTTC. Amino acid sequence: CASSSTSGGTGDEQYF.